This T cell receptor (beta chain) was observed in a study of PD-L1 blockade in urothelial cancer. Study-wide background: The patients' atezolizumab therapy, 1,200 mg intravenously every 3 weeks, started at some point between 2013 and 2014. The median number of T cells present in blood samples was 140,000 to 150,000.

Time point here: pretreatment peripheral blood. Sequencing was performed with immunoSEQ multiplex PCR; in TCRdb, only in-frame clones are kept and a portion is missing. The sample holds around 100,000 clones, nearly 90% seen once. Trimming took 3 bases from V and 0 from J, leaving 12 bases between them. The length of the CDR3 is 15 residues. Germline assignment: CDR1 MNHEY and CDR2 SMNVEV (reference sequence). This specimen consisted of PBMCs, obtained around atezolizumab (anti-PD-L1) treatment. The sequence was obtained from a man in his 60s with urothelial cancer. The rearrangement joins TRBV27 to TRBJ2-7, with D possibly TRBD2 on 5 matching bases. CDR3 DNA sequence: TGTGCCAGCAGTTTCGGAGCGGAAACCTCCTACGAGCAGTACTTC. Translating gives CASSFGAETSYEQYF.